This T cell receptor beta chain came from a study of T cell responses to AZD1222 COVID-19 vaccine. Looking at the study overall: Researchers grouped second doses given at about 4 or about 12 weeks into one pool.

Method: immunoSEQ multiplex PCR; TCRdb's copy keeps in-frame clones and lacks some. The sample includes 100,000 to 150,000 clones, around 90% of them seen just once. For this clone: Its antigen is undetermined.

CDR1 and CDR2 (germline): WSHSY, SAAADI. The CDR3 runs 16 residues. The V segment lost 2 bases and the J segment 3 bases; nucleotides outside the gene matches: 7. Notes on the study in general: Donors in the cohort were predominantly white British and more often female, and clonal diversity was possibly underestimated. Spike-specific TCR depth and breadth grew after two AZD1222 doses. Only five or six AZD1222 recipients were seropositive at baseline.

The sample in question was peripheral blood, obtained on day 0 of AZD1222 vaccination. J is TRBJ2-7 and V is TRBV10-2, with 10 bases aligning to TRBD2. This clonotype was sampled from an adult in good health. The DNA of the CDR3 is TGCGCCAGCAGTGAGAAAGCGGGGGGGCCTAACTACGAGCAGTACTTC. This codes for CASSEKAGGPNYEQYF.